Listed below are T cell receptor beta chains from one sample, sequenced in a study of radiotherapy plus CTLA-4 blockade in lung cancer. Libraries were prepared by immunoSEQ multiplex PCR; TCRdb keeps only in-frame clonotypes and omits some of them. The sample holds tens of thousands of clones; approximately 79% are singletons and the top ten take roughly 3.5%. The sequencing here drew on peripheral blood, taken from a patient treated with radiotherapy plus ipilimumab. The origin of the receptors is a human donor with non-small cell lung cancer who had a partial response to radiotherapy plus ipilimumab. Both conserved end residues are part of each CDR3. The D gene is left open where the match is weak. Some rows have no size entry. The others give once, few or many, or a class for an expanded clone.

>TRBD1|TRBJ1-2|TRBV5-5|-
TGTGCCAGCAGCTTGACAGGGGATCGTGGCTACACCTTC
CASSLTGDRGYTF
>TRBD1|TRBJ2-3|TRBV6-5|-
TGTGCCAGCAGACAACAGGGGGCTAGCACAGATACGCAGTATTTT
CASRQQGASTDTQYF
>TRBD1|TRBJ1-2|TRBV5-1|-
TGCGCCAGCAGCCCCGACAGGGAATATGGCTACACCTTC
CASSPDREYGYTF
>TRBD2|TRBJ2-5|TRBV5-4|-
TGTGCCAGCAGCTTGGGCGGGAGGCGTGAGACCCAGTACTTC
CASSLGGRRETQYF
>-|TRBJ2-5|TRBV21-1|-
TGTGCCAGCAGCAAAGAGAGCATCGGGGACTTC
CASSKESIGDF
>TRBD1|TRBJ2-7|TRBV4-3|-
TGCGCCAGCAGCCAAGTCGCGGGGACAGGGGTCTACGAGCAGTACTTC
CASSQVAGTGVYEQYF
>TRBD1|TRBJ1-2|TRBV6-5|once
TGTGCCAGCAGTTCGCAGTCTCAGGGGGCGAGCTTCAGCTACACCTTC
CASSSQSQGASFSYTF
>-|TRBJ2-1|TRBV4-2|-
TGTGCCAGCAGCCAAGGGAATAGCGGAGGACAAAATGAGCAGTTCTTC
CASSQGNSGGQNEQFF
>TRBD2|TRBJ2-3|TRBV14|-
TGTGCCAGCAGCCGAGCGGGGGGCCGGACAGATACGCAGTATTTT
CASSRAGGRTDTQYF
>TRBD1|TRBJ1-2|TRBV6-1|-
TGTGCCAGCAGCGAAACCCCCGCGGGACAGGGATCCTATGGCTACACCTTC
CASSETPAGQGSYGYTF
>-|TRBJ2-6|TRBV4-2|-
TGTGCCAGCAGCCGAGACATGCTAGCAAGCTCTGGGGCCAACGTCCTGACTTTC
CASSRDMLASSGANVLTF
>-|TRBJ2-5|TRBV9|-
TGTGCCACCGAAGAGACCCAGTACTTC
CATEETQYF
>TRBD2|TRBJ2-2|TRBV7-7|-
TGTGCCAGCAGCCCCGGGACTAGGGGCACCGGGGAGCTGTTTTTT
CASSPGTRGTGELFF
>-|TRBJ2-1|TRBV9|-
TGTGCCAGCAGCGTAGGGACAGTAAATGAGCAGTTCTTC
CASSVGTVNEQFF
>TRBD2|TRBJ2-5|TRBV19|-
TGTGCCAGTAGTATAGCCATTAGCGGGGGGTACCAAGAGACCCAGTACTTC
CASSIAISGGYQETQYF
>TRBD1|TRBJ1-2|TRBV6-1|-
TGTGCCAGCAGTGAAGACCCCGGGACAGTGGGAGGCTACACCTTC
CASSEDPGTVGGYTF
>-|TRBJ1-5|TRBV10-3|-
TGTGCCATCACCTCGGGAGGCAATCAGCCCCAGCATTTT
CAITSGGNQPQHF
>-|TRBJ1-2|TRBV6-1|-
TGTGCCAGCAGTGACGGGGTCTATGGCTACACCTTC
CASSDGVYGYTF
>-|TRBJ2-7|TRBV10-3|-
TGTGCCACTATGGACAGTAAGATCTCCTACGAGCAGTACTTC
CATMDSKISYEQYF
>-|TRBJ1-2|TRBV27|-
TGTGCCAGCAGTAAGGGGAAGGGGACTAACTATGGCTACACCTTC
CASSKGKGTNYGYTF
>TRBD2|TRBJ2-5|TRBV4-3|-
TGCGCCAGCAGCCAAGGGACTAGCGGGGTAGAGACCCAGTACTTC
CASSQGTSGVETQYF
>TRBD2|TRBJ2-7|TRBV5-1|-
TGCGCCAGCAGCATCGGGACTAGCAACGAGCAGTACTTC
CASSIGTSNEQYF